This T cell receptor (beta chain) was recovered during a study of shared clonotypes between healthy human individuals. As for the study in general: For every donor, three CD4 naive, three CD4 memory, two CD8 naive and one CD8 memory plates were used.

Study-wide points: Approximately 5% was the fraction of naive CD4 clonotypes found shared across a few donors. Represented diversity (both genetic and exposure-history) was limited by the small number of donors.

Libraries were prepared by immunoSEQ multiplex PCR; TCRdb keeps only in-frame clonotypes and omits some of them. The table lists over 2,000,000 clones, around 93% of them singletons. A word on this clone: The antigen is unknown.

Terminally differentiated effector memory CD45RA+ cells were excluded by CCR7 positive selection of CD45RO-negative cells. Germline V gene sequence: CDR1 SGHAT, CDR2 FQNNGV. The CDR3 extends over 14 amino acids. V lost 5 bases, J lost 7 bases, and 14 bases lay in between. Sequences were obtained from naive CD8+ T cells from PBMCs. This chain connects TRBV11-2 to TRBJ2-2, with D perhaps TRBD1 or TRBD2 (6 bases each). This receptor was taken from a man aged 18 to 29 in good health. Some clones in this sample may be carry-over from other donors' samples. CDR3 sequence: CASSHPGASGELFF. CDR3 nucleotide sequence: TGTGCCAGCAGCCACCCGGGGGCGAGCGGGGAGCTGTTTTTT.